The sequence of this T cell receptor (beta chain) was determined in a study of PD-1 blockade in classical Hodgkin lymphoma. Findings and caveats of the study: Similar baseline diversity was found in complete responders and newly diagnosed patients. By C4D1, diversity of CD4+ TCRs had risen significantly, whereas that of CD8+ TCRs had not.

This CDR3 has 12 amino acids. V lost 8 bases to trimming and J lost 7 bases, with 12 bases between them. Per germline, CDR1 LNHDA and CDR2 SQIVND (reference sequence). In the case of this clone: Its antigen is undetermined.

Relapse after autologous stem cell transplantation occurred in every patient, and brentuximab vedotin exposure varied. Complete response, partial response or progressive disease made up the best responses. Profiling relied on immunoSEQ multiplex PCR, and the TCRdb table lists in-frame clones only, not all of them. The table lists some 95,000 clones, 89% of them singletons, with around 10% in the top ten. The V call is TRBV19, the J call TRBJ1-5; D is uncertain. The source was peripheral blood mononuclear cells (PBMCs), collected before the second cycle of nivolumab. This sequence was found in a human donor with classical Hodgkin lymphoma. CDR3 coding DNA: TGTGCCAGTTCCCTAAAAAGGCAGCCCCAGCATTTT. Its translation is CASSLKRQPQHF.